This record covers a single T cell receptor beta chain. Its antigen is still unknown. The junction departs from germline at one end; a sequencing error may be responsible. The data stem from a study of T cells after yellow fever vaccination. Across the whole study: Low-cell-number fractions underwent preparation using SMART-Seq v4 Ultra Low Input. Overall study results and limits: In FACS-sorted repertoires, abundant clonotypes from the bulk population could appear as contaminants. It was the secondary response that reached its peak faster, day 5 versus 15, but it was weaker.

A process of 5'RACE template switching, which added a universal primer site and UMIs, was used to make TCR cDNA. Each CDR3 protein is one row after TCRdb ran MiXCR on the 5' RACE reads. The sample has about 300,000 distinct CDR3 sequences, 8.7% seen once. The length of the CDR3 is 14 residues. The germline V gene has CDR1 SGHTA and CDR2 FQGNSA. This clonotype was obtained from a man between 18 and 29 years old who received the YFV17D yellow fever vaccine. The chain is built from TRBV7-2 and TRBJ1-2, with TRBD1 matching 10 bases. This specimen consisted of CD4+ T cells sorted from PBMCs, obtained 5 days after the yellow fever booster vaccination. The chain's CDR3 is CASSARDRGYGNTF. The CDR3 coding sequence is TGTGCCAGCAGCGCCCGGGACAGGGGCTATGGCAACACCTTC.